Sequencing of this T cell receptor (beta chain) was carried out in a study of cytomegalovirus exposure and HLA in healthy donors. Regarding the study as a whole: According to reports, the classifier identified cytomegalovirus status with high specificity and sensitivity. The majority of CMV-associated TCR beta chains were reported as apparently HLA-restricted in a later analysis.

In this sample, this clone turned up a few times. Its antigen is currently unknown. PCR primers comprised 60 Vbeta and 13 Jbeta primers. TCRdb's table, derived via immunoSEQ multiplex PCR, lists solely in-frame clones and lacks some. The table includes 40,000 or so clones, about 66% detected once. The V end lost 0 bases, the J end lost 0 bases, and 7 bases lay between the germline ends. This CDR3 spans 15 amino acids. Germline V gene lookup returns CDR1 SGDLS and CDR2 YYNGEE. This chain connects TRBV9 to TRBJ2-1; a possible D gene is TRBD2 (6 bases). The receptor was isolated from a man aged 45-65 years in good health and CMV-seropositive. The sample taken for sequencing was PBMCs. The CDR3 spells CASSVAGDSYNEQFF. The CDR3 nucleotides are TGTGCCAGCAGCGTAGCGGGGGACTCCTACAATGAGCAGTTCTTC.